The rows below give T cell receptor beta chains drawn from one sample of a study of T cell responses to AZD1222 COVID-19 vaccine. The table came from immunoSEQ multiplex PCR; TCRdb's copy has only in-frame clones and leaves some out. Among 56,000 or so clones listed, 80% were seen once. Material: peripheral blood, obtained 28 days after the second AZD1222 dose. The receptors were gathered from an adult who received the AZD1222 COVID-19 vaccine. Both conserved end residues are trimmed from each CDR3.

CDR3: ASSVAGGYTEAF
V: TRBV11-2
J: TRBJ1-1

CDR3: ASSSSQGLGDTQY
V: TRBV19
J: TRBJ2-3

CDR3: ASSKDVTSTDTQY
V: TRBV7-3
J: TRBJ2-3

CDR3: ASSPDTYNEQF
V: TRBV6-6
J: TRBJ2-1

CDR3: AWSVGDGAF
V: TRBV30
J: TRBJ1-1

CDR3: SASYRESSPLH
V: TRBV20-1
J: TRBJ1-6

CDR3: ASSLHRENTEAF
V: TRBV19
J: TRBJ1-1

CDR3: ASTAERGGGNEQF
V: TRBV2
J: TRBJ2-1

CDR3: ATSDLVGGYT
V: TRBV24-1
J: TRBJ1-2

CDR3: ASRPVGNSPLH
V: TRBV7-9
J: TRBJ1-6

CDR3: ATSRRTDTQY
V: TRBV15
J: TRBJ2-3

CDR3: SASRIRGTGTGVGYEQY
V: TRBV20-1
J: TRBJ2-7

CDR3: ASSYDRGGGTDTQY
V: TRBV6-6
J: TRBJ2-3

CDR3: ASKGGGSYNEQF
V: TRBV11-2
J: TRBJ2-1

CDR3: ASSQGTVQETQY
V: TRBV3-1/TRBV3-2
J: TRBJ2-5

CDR3: ASGTTGELNYGYT
V: TRBV5-7
J: TRBJ1-2

CDR3: ASSPGVATNEKLF
V: TRBV6-5
J: TRBJ1-4

CDR3: ASTTPGGPGNTIY
V: TRBV28
J: TRBJ1-3

CDR3: ASRPLNSTDTQY
V: TRBV10-1
J: TRBJ2-3

CDR3: ASSQPPSKQY
V: TRBV6-2/TRBV6-3
J: TRBJ2-7

CDR3: ASSEERTSGSPYEQY
V: TRBV6-1
J: TRBJ2-7

CDR3: ASSSGGDNEQF
V: TRBV6-2/TRBV6-3
J: TRBJ2-1

CDR3: ASSLARGTEGDGYT
V: TRBV7-2
J: TRBJ1-2

CDR3: ASSQDRGRGLTEAF
V: TRBV3-1/TRBV3-2
J: TRBJ1-1

CDR3: ASRGQGAGNTEAF
V: TRBV25-1
J: TRBJ1-1

CDR3: ASSLYTGELF
V: TRBV27
J: TRBJ2-2

CDR3: ASSSPNEKLF
V: TRBV12-3/TRBV12-4
J: TRBJ1-4

CDR3: ASSQWGSYEQY
V: TRBV12-3/TRBV12-4
J: TRBJ2-7

CDR3: ASIPGQGAWGYT
V: TRBV6-5
J: TRBJ1-2

CDR3: ASSISGGARGNEQF
V: TRBV19
J: TRBJ2-1

CDR3: ASSLGTPGYT
V: TRBV5-5
J: TRBJ1-2

CDR3: ASSRDRGRAF
V: TRBV5-1
J: TRBJ1-1

CDR3: ASSATSGWADTQY
V: TRBV7-8
J: TRBJ2-3

CDR3: ASSLYPGGNTGELF
V: TRBV27
J: TRBJ2-2

CDR3: ASRPHRTDPYNSPLH
V: TRBV6-2/TRBV6-3
J: TRBJ1-6

CDR3: ASSQTGFNEQF
V: TRBV3-1/TRBV3-2
J: TRBJ2-1

CDR3: ASSKPRDFQETQY
V: TRBV28
J: TRBJ2-5

CDR3: ASTVHRGQETQY
V: TRBV2
J: TRBJ2-5

CDR3: SVGDNRNTEAF
V: TRBV29-1
J: TRBJ1-1

CDR3: ASSSPIQGMETQY
V: TRBV7-6
J: TRBJ2-5

CDR3: ASQRTYNSPLH
V: TRBV6-5
J: TRBJ1-6